The TCR beta chain under discussion was sequenced for a study of T cell responses to AZD1222 COVID-19 vaccine. The repertoire was sequenced with immunoSEQ multiplex PCR; TCRdb's copy has only in-frame clones and lacks some. The sample yields about 110,000 clones, 86% seen once. The CDR3 has 17 amino acids. V was shortened by 4 bases and J by 4 bases, with 19 bases between the two germline ends. Germline lookup yields CDR1 LNHDA and CDR2 SQIVND (reference sequence). Sequenced here: peripheral blood, sampled on day 0 of AZD1222 vaccination. The J gene is TRBJ2-2, the V gene TRBV19; TRBD2 might be the D (6 bases). The receptor was isolated from an adult in good health. CDR3 residues: CASSSTGTLTLTGELFF. The CDR3 nucleotides are TGTGCCAGTAGTAGCACCGGGACTCTGACTCTCACCGGGGAGCTGTTTTTT.